There are many counts of the clone carrying this TCR beta chain. Its target is not known. This CDR3 contains 11 residues. The V and J ends lost 4 bases and 4 bases respectively, with 8 bases between them. The V gene's germline CDR1 is SQVTM and CDR2 ANQGSEA. The entry originates in a study of CD8 T cells in ankylosing spondylitis. Broader study findings: What seemed typical of ankylosing spondylitis blood was a TCR beta motif built from fewer than ten highly homologous variants. A number of the motif variants had already been described in reactive arthritis synovial fluid and blood. The clones that were linked to disease were reported to be significantly enriched in matched synovial fluid samples from ankylosing spondylitis patients.

Using quantitative 5'-RACE with molecular barcodes, the authors made TCR beta libraries. TCRdb used MiXCR to reprocess the 5' RACE reads, holding one entry per CDR3 protein. In the table there are some 140,000 distinct CDR3 sequences, 6% to 8% of which are singletons. The chain links TRBV29-1 to TRBJ2-7; D assignment may be TRBD1 or TRBD2 (6 bases each). This receptor was obtained from a female donor with ankylosing spondylitis or in good health (not recorded which). The sample comprised blood, either unsorted or a sorted T cell fraction (not recorded which). The CDR3 sequence: CSVGGAYEQYF. CDR3 nucleotide sequence: TGCAGCGTTGGGGGGGCTTACGAGCAGTACTTC.